This T cell receptor beta chain derives from a study of Graves' ophthalmopathy and Graves' hyperthyroidism. Clinical symptoms, serum thyroxine, TRAb, thyroid ultrasound and orbital computed tomography determined diagnosis. RNA transcripts served as template for amplifying TCR beta CDR3 sequences. A first-round RT-PCR used HTBI primers, followed by a second-round multiplex PCR. TCRdb reanalysed the multiplex PCR reads using MiXCR and keeps one entry per CDR3 protein. This table has about 390,000 distinct CDR3 sequences, roughly 15% appearing once. This clonotype was seen at least ten times. V was clipped by 0 bases and J by 11 bases, with 16 bases between them. CDR3 length: 14 amino acids. The germline CDR1 and CDR2 sequences are LGHNA and YSLEER.

The sample taken for sequencing was peripheral blood. The origin of this receptor is an adult woman with stable Graves' hyperthyroidism. V is TRBV4-3 and J is TRBJ1-1; D possibly corresponds to TRBD1 (6 bases). CDR3 in DNA: TGCGCCAGCAGCCAAGATAGGGGGAGGTGGGCTGCTTTCTTT. As protein: CASSQDRGRWAAFF.